The 20 T cell receptor beta chains below come from one sample, sequenced in a study of beta chain features in type 1 diabetes. TCRB transcripts that were expressed got sequenced, as all of the isolated RNA had been reverse transcribed. Assay used: immunoSEQ multiplex PCR; TCRdb lists only in-frame clones, some missing. The data contain 620,000 or so clones, roughly a sixth of them singletons. Sequencing used naive CD4+ T cells from blood. These receptors were collected from a man between 18 and 35 years old in good health.

The sample holds one count of this clone. Since the CDR3 does not end with the conserved phenylalanine or tryptophan, this likely comes from a read error. It is unclear where the CDR3 begins or ends on the DNA, so no DNA is shown, and the CDR3 is as TCRdb lists it. V is TRBV18 and J is TRBJ1-2; whether TRBD1, the table's D call, matches the DNA was not checked. Including both end residues, the CDR3 is 12 amino acids long. Germline CDR1 is KGHSH and CDR2 is LQKENI. This CDR3 is CASSLTGSMGLA.

The sample holds a few counts of this clone. The chain has TRBV2 and TRBJ1-1, with 9 bases aligning to TRBD1. J lost 4 bases, V lost 5 bases, and 5 bases had no gene match. Germline V gene sequence: CDR1 SNHLY, CDR2 FYNNEI. The CDR3 contains 14 residues. The CDR3: CASSYGQGTTEAFF. The CDR3 nucleotides read TGTGCCAGCAGTTATGGACAGGGGACCACTGAAGCTTTCTTT.

The J gene is TRBJ2-2, the V gene TRBV11-2, with 8 nucleotides matching TRBD2. Germline CDR1 and CDR2: SGHAT and FQNNGV. The CDR3 length is 15 residues. Trimming took 1 base from V and 6 from J; bases not matched to a gene: 4. The CDR3 DNA follows: TGTGCCAGCAGCTTAGCCGGGGGGGCCCCCGGGGAGCTGTTTTTT. Its translation: CASSLAGGAPGELFF.

The sample holds a few counts of this clone. The chain carries TRBV28 and TRBJ2-1; 7 bases fit TRBD1. Germline V gives CDR1 MDHEN, CDR2 SYDVKM. There are 15 residues in the CDR3. J gave up 6 bases and V 6 bases, and 11 bases lay outside the gene matches. CDR3 coding DNA: TGTGCCAGCAGGAGAACCGGGACAGCCTTCAATGAGCAGTTCTTC. Translated: CASRRTGTAFNEQFF.

The rearrangement links TRBV7-3 to TRBJ2-1, with 9 bases that match TRBD2. Germline lookup yields CDR1 SGHTA and CDR2 FQGTGA. The junction had 4 bases not matched to a gene; V was cut back by 8 bases and J by 5 bases. The length of the CDR3 is 13 residues. The CDR3 DNA sequence: TGTGCCAGCCGTAGCGGGGGCCACAATGAGCAGTTCTTC. Amino acid sequence: CASRSGGHNEQFF.

The chain is built from TRBV5-5 and TRBJ1-4, with 7 bases lining up with TRBD1. The CDR3 extends over 14 amino acids. After removal of 0 bases from V and 8 bases from J, the junction contained 4 bases not matched to a gene. CDR1 SGHKS and CDR2 YYEKEE come from the germline V gene (reference sequence). The CDR3 sequence is CASSLGQGREKLFF. CDR3 DNA: TGTGCCAGCAGCTTGGGACAGGGTCGAGAAAAACTGTTTTTT.

The chain couples TRBV7-2 to TRBJ2-3; TRBD2 agrees at 7 bases. This CDR3 comprises 19 residues. CDR1 is SGHTA, CDR2 FQGNSA, per germline. The J segment lost 1 base and the V segment lost 5 bases, leaving 18 bases of the junction unmatched. CDR3 in amino acids: CASSLGDGGSRPGTDTQYF. The CDR3, as DNA: TGTGCCAGCAGCCTAGGTGACGGCGGGAGCCGACCGGGCACAGATACGCAGTATTTT.

The gene calls are TRBV10-3 and TRBJ2-7, with 9 bases matching TRBD1. This CDR3 contains 13 residues. Germline CDR1 ENHRY, CDR2 SYGVKD. J gave up 2 bases and V 6 bases, and 2 bases lay outside the gene matches. In DNA, the CDR3 is TGTGCCATCAGCGGGACAGGGCCCTACGAGCAGTACTTC. Translation gives CAISGTGPYEQYF.

The rearrangement uses TRBV5-1 and TRBJ2-5, with D hard to call. Germline CDR1 SGHRS, CDR2 YFSETQ. The CDR3 extends over 11 amino acids. V gave up 5 bases and J gave up 7 bases, with 9 bases separating them. The CDR3 nucleotides are TGCGCCAGCAGGAACTTGGCGACCCAGTACTTC. Translation: CASRNLATQYF.

This clone has a handful of counts. An end of the junction differs from the germline gene, which may be a read error. This chain uses TRBV28 with TRBJ1-1; 7 nucleotides match TRBD1. CDR3 size: 15 residues. The germline V gene has CDR1 MDHEN and CDR2 SYDVKM. CDR3 residues: CASSPPTGMNAEAFF. For the CDR3, the DNA is TGTGCCAGCAGTCCCCCGACAGGGATGAACGCTGAAGCTTTCTTT.

In this sample, this clone turned up a few times. The rearrangement links TRBV9 to TRBJ1-1; a weak D match, TRBD1 (5 bases). V lost 4 bases and J 7 bases, leaving 20 bases between the germline ends. The CDR3 consists of 15 residues. Per germline, CDR1 SGDLS and CDR2 YYNGEE. The CDR3 DNA follows: TGTGCCAGCAGCCCACACTGGGGCCGAACACTTGAAGCTTTCTTT. It yields the protein CASSPHWGRTLEAFF.

V usage is TRBV5-1 and J usage is TRBJ2-6, with 8 bases matching TRBD1. The CDR3 extends over 17 amino acids. Germline assignment: CDR1 SGHRS and CDR2 YFSETQ. The junction had 3 bases not matched to a gene; V was cut back by 0 bases and J by 1 base. The CDR3 DNA is TGCGCCAGCAGCTTGGCAGGGGGCAGGTCTGGGGCCAACGTCCTGACTTTC. Its translation is CASSLAGGRSGANVLTF.

The V and J genes are TRBV7-2 and TRBJ1-4, with D unresolved. The length of the CDR3 is 12 residues. Germline V gene sequence: CDR1 SGHTA, CDR2 FQGNSA. The germline V and J ends were trimmed by 3 bases and 4 bases, with 3 bases remaining between them. CDR3: CASSFFNEKLFF. CDR3 nucleotide sequence: TGTGCCAGCAGCTTCTTTAATGAAAAACTGTTTTTT. Together with reference TRBV7-2 and TRBJ1-4, the CDR3 gives the full variable domain: GAGVSQSPSNKVTEKGKDVELRCDPISGHTALYWYRQSLGQGLEFLIYFQGNSAPDKSGLPSDRFSAERTGGSVSTLTIQRTQQEDSAVYLCASSFFNEKLFFGSGTQLSVL.

The table lists this clone with a few counts. The chain recombines TRBV11-1 with TRBJ2-5; TRBD1 matches 8 bases. This CDR3 has 16 residues. Germline loops: CDR1 SGHAT, CDR2 FQDESV (reference sequence). V lost 5 bases, J lost 6 bases, and 14 bases stayed unmatched. CDR3 region: CASSPTAGQGSKTQYF. The CDR3 nucleotides are TGTGCCAGCAGCCCCACGGCCGGACAGGGTTCGAAGACCCAGTACTTC.

For the CDR3, the DNA is TGTGCCAGCTCACCCGGGCAGCCTAACTATGGCTACACCTTC. Translating gives CASSPGQPNYGYTF. This chain links TRBV18 with TRBJ1-2; no definite D call. The CDR3 runs to 14 residues. Germline-derived CDR1 and CDR2 are KGHSH and LQKENI. The ends were cut back, 3 bases at V and 0 bases at J, with 8 bases in the middle.

There are a few counts of this clone. This chain links TRBV6-5 with TRBJ1-1; 7 positions agree with TRBD1. The junction had 6 bases not matched to a gene; V was cut back by 7 bases and J by 4 bases. Germline values: CDR1 MNHEY, CDR2 SVGAGI. The CDR3 spans 13 residues. The chain's CDR3 is CASTSGGSTEAFF. For the CDR3, the DNA is TGTGCCAGCACCTCAGGGGGTTCCACTGAAGCTTTCTTT.

The chain joins TRBV19 to TRBJ1-1; weak D call: TRBD1 (5 bases). Trimming took off 7 bases at V and 0 bases at J, with 12 bases between the two ends. The germline V gene encodes CDR1 LNHDA and CDR2 SQIVND (reference sequence). The CDR3 runs 14 residues. In DNA form, the CDR3 reads TGTGCCAGTATGATGCGGGGGATGAACACTGAAGCTTTCTTT. It codes for CASMMRGMNTEAFF.

The V gene is TRBV4-1, the J gene TRBJ2-3; 9 nucleotides agree with TRBD2. Per germline, CDR1 MGHRA and CDR2 YSYEKL. V gave up 1 base and J gave up 8 bases; unmatched junction bases: 10. The CDR3 is 16 amino acids. CDR3 sequence reads: CASSQGAGGRGGTQYF. CDR3 nucleotides: TGCGCCAGCAGCCAAGGAGCGGGGGGCCGGGGAGGTACGCAGTATTTT.

CDR3 in DNA: TGTGCCAGCAGCCAACCCGGGAGTTGGACCGGGGAGCTGTTTTTT. Residues: CASSQPGSWTGELFF. J is TRBJ2-2 and V is TRBV4-2, with D possibly matching TRBD2 (6 bases). This CDR3 is 15 amino acids long. The germline V and J ends were trimmed by 2 bases and 5 bases, with 12 bases remaining between them. CDR1 and CDR2 (germline): LGHNA, YNFKEQ.

The chain combines TRBV6-5 with TRBJ1-3, with unresolved D. The length of the CDR3 is 15 residues. V was cut by 6 bases and J by 2 bases, with 14 bases left in between. CDR1 and CDR2 (germline): MNHEY, SVGAGI. The DNA of the CDR3 is TGTGCCAGCAGCAATGACCACCTCACTGGAAACACCATATATTTT. It specifies CASSNDHLTGNTIYF.